Below, one T cell receptor (beta chain) is given with its context. Its cognate antigen is unknown. The table came from immunoSEQ multiplex PCR; TCRdb's copy has only in-frame clones and leaves some out. The table records roughly 29,000 clones, around 85% of them present only once. This sample was included in a study of PD-1 blockade in classical Hodgkin lymphoma. Study-wide results and limits: By C4D1, diversity of CD4+ TCRs had risen significantly, whereas that of CD8+ TCRs had not. Some patients began nivolumab under 1 year after ASCT. These patients were excluded from later analyses. Possibly reflecting disease activity or prior therapy, repertoire differences have causes that remain undefined.

Specified time point: cycle 4 day 1 (C4D1), after 6 weeks of nivolumab. Relapses following autologous stem cell transplantation were seen in all patients, with brentuximab vedotin exposure varying. Thawed PBMCs yielded CD4+ T cells through magnetic negative selection. The CDR3 length is 14 residues. The V gene lost 8 bases and the J gene lost 2 bases, with 14 bases spanning the gap. Germline V gene data show CDR1 as MDHEN and CDR2 as SYDVKM. Sequencing used CD4+ T cells from blood, obtained before the fourth cycle of nivolumab. This receptor was taken from a human donor with classical Hodgkin lymphoma. This rearrangement joins TRBV28 to TRBJ2-3; possible D gene TRBD1, 6 bases. This CDR3 reads CASLDRTYTDTQYF. The CDR3, as DNA: TGTGCCAGCCTAGACAGGACCTACACAGATACGCAGTATTTT.